The present T cell receptor beta chain was sequenced within a study of molecular identifiers for immune sequencing clone quantification. Study as a whole: Across replicate runs, RNA obtained from around 20,000 or 100,000 naive CD8 cells was divided into five, with four undergoing sequencing. Overall study results and limits: Spiked Jurkat TCR RNA originating from one cell could reportedly be identified amid roughly 970,000 naive cells.

This clonotype was counted only a few times. No antigen is known for it. The bulk TCR libraries were made with methods described before and with listed TCR primers. MiXCR, applied by TCRdb to the PCR reads, yields one record per CDR3 protein. The sample has about half a million distinct CDR3 sequences; 20% to 25% are singletons. Naive CD8 library inputs spanned about 18,000 to 1,100,000 sorted cells and 10%, 30% or 50% RNA. Germline V gene lookup returns CDR1 SEHNR and CDR2 FQNEAQ (reference sequence). Trimming removed 6 bases from V and 0 bases from J, with 18 bases in between. This CDR3 spans 16 amino acids.

The sample consisted of naive CD8+ T cells from blood, with Jurkat cell RNA spiked in. Subset given: FACS-sorted CD8+CD4-CCR7+CD45RA+ naive T cells. This chain connects TRBV7-9 to TRBJ2-7, with D perhaps matching TRBD1 or TRBD2 (5 bases each). The sequence derives from a human donor in good health. Some libraries in this study had Jurkat cell RNA spiked in. CDR3 residues: CASRDGADSRSYEQYF. The CDR3 DNA follows: TGTGCCAGCAGGGACGGGGCGGACTCCCGCTCCTACGAGCAGTACTTC. The variable domain in full, with the rest retrieved from reference TRBV7-9 and TRBJ2-7, is DTGVSQNPRHKITKRGQNVTFRCDPISEHNRLYWYRQTLGQGPEFLTYFQNEAQLEKSRLLSDRFSAERPKGSFSTLEIQRTEQGDSAMYLCASRDGADSRSYEQYFGPGTRLTVT.